This T cell receptor beta chain was captured in a study of blood T cell repertoires in COVID-19 (dated by TCRdb to between 2020 and 2021). About the full investigation: The collaborator samples originated in the United States, Italy and Spain and spanned the acute and convalescent phases of COVID-19. The prospective study material was composed of cDNA or gDNA derived from T cells, B-cell-depleted T cells, or PBMCs. Deeply sampled blood TCRbeta repertoires from subjects exposed to, actively infected with, or recovered from COVID-19 were included in the dataset. The repertoires were released in a freely available public database intended as a resource for research on the immune response to SARS-CoV-2. The samples were drawn from two sources: the first 160 participants of the ongoing ImmuneRACE study, and fewer than 1,500 subjects contributed by 6 global collaborators. Nearly every sample came with metadata listing a de-identified subject ID, COVID-19 status, age in years and sex. Where available, HLA class I and class II types were taken from metadata supplied by the sample provider and were not determined by assay-based typing. Broad study findings and their caveats: The amount of clinical and demographic metadata varied by source and participant and was provided uncurated.

Regarding this clone: It lacks a known antigen. Nothing much larger sits one base from this clone, and base qualities are not available.

TCRbeta CDR3 regions were amplified from genomic DNA by means of the immunoSEQ Assay, a bias-controlled multiplex PCR. Regarding the original processing steps: Nucleated cell counts per sample were estimated from amplification of reference gene primers within the assay. To quantify the absolute abundance of each unique TCRbeta CDR3 rearrangement, sequence reads were collapsed and filtered. For each sample, productive Simpson clonality was calculated as the square root of Simpson's diversity index over productive rearrangements. TCRdb mirrors the immuneACCESS table, restricted to in-frame sequences. Some clones are absent from its copies; in checked studies, under half trace to an unresolved V gene, and the reason for the others is unknown. V, J and clone size are taken as reported in that table, and D and trimming were inferred from the DNA itself. Here the sample has roughly 85,000 clones; over 70% occur a single time. Around 9.4% of the sample goes to the ten largest clones.

The germline V gene gives CDR1 as MNHEY and CDR2 as SVGAGI. CDR3 length: 15 amino acids, cysteine to phenylalanine. Here the CDR3 DNA is all that survives: 45 bases in frame from base 1. Trimming removed 6 bases from V and 10 bases from J, leaving 21 bases between the germline ends. Each collaborating institution followed its own protocols to collect whole blood in K2EDTA tubes. For TCRbeta analysis, collaborator samples were shipped as frozen whole blood, as isolated PBMCs, or as DNA extracted from either sample type. Specimen: peripheral blood. The chain is assembled from TRBV6-5 and TRBJ1-4, with no reliable assignment of the D segment. The receptor comes from a human donor in a cohort sampled during active COVID-19. The nucleotide sequence is TGTGCCAGCAGCCCCGTCGGCGGACTCCGTGGAAAACTGTTTTTT. This yields the protein CASSPVGGLRGKLFF.